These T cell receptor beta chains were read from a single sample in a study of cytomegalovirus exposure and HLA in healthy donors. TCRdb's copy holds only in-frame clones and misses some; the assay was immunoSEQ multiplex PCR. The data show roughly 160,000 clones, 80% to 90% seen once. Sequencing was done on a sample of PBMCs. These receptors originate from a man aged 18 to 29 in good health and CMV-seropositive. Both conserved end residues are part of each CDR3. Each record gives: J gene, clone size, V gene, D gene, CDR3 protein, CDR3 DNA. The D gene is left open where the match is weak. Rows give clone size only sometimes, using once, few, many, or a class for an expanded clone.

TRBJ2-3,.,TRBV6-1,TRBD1,CASSLNRGGTDTQYF,TGTGCCAGCAGTTTAAACAGGGGGGGCACAGATACGCAGTATTTT
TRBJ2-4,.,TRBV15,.,CATSHYRVLAKNIQYF,TGTGCCACCAGCCATTACAGGGTACTAGCCAAAAACATTCAGTACTTC
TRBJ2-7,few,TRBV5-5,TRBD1,CASSPDSDRAGEQYF,TGTGCCAGCAGCCCGGATTCCGACAGGGCTGGCGAGCAGTACTTC
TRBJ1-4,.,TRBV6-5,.,CASSYADSVNEKLFF,TGTGCCAGCAGTTACGCGGACAGCGTTAATGAAAAACTGTTTTTT
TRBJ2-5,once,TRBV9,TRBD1,CASSEGQQETQYF,TGTGCCAGCAGCGAGGGACAGCAAGAGACCCAGTACTTC
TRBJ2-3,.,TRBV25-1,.,CASSDSVTDTQYF,TGTGCCAGCAGTGATTCTGTCACAGATACGCAGTATTTT
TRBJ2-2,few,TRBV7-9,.,CASSLARTGLTGELFF,TGTGCCAGCAGCTTAGCGCGTACCGGACTCACCGGGGAGCTGTTTTTT
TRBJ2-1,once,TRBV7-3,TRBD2,CASSGTGGDEQFF,TGTGCCAGCAGCGGAACGGGGGGAGATGAGCAGTTCTTC
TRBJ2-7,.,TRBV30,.,CAWTRTEYYEQYF,TGTGCCTGGACAAGGACAGAGTACTACGAGCAGTACTTC
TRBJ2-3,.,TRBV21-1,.,CASSNVASTDTQYF,TGTGCCAGCAGCAACGTAGCTAGCACAGATACGCAGTATTTT
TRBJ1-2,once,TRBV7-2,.,CASSFTNQGRYGYTF,TGTGCCAGCAGCTTCACAAATCAGGGGCGCTATGGCTACACCTTC
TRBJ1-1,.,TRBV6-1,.,CASSGLDSNTIRNTEAFF,TGTGCCAGCAGTGGATTGGACAGTAATACGATAAGGAACACTGAAGCTTTCTTT
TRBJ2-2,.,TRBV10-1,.,CASSESGKDTGELFF,TGCGCCAGCAGTGAGTCCGGGAAGGACACCGGGGAGCTGTTTTTT
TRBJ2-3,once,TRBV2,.,CASSDGGLPRGDTQYF,TGTGCCAGCAGTGATGGCGGACTCCCTCGGGGAGATACGCAGTATTTT
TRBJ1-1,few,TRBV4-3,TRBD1,CASSQGTGPLNTEAFF,TGCGCCAGCAGCCAAGGGACAGGACCTTTGAACACTGAAGCTTTCTTT
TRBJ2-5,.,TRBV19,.,CASSKRIVGVQETQYF,TGTGCCAGTAGTAAGAGGATCGTAGGGGTACAAGAGACCCAGTACTTC
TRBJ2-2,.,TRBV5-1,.,CASSSGPTGRRDTGELFF,TGCGCCAGCAGCTCCGGCCCGACAGGACGTAGAGATACCGGGGAGCTGTTTTTT
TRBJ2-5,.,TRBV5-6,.,CASSRAEQETQYF,TGTGCCAGCAGCCGAGCGGAGCAAGAGACCCAGTACTTC
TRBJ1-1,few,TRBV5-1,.,CASSLSIVTEAFF,TGCGCCAGCAGCTTGTCGATAGTCACTGAAGCTTTCTTT
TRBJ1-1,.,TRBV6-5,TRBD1,CASSPQGASTEAFF,TGTGCCAGCAGCCCACAGGGGGCGAGTACTGAAGCTTTCTTT
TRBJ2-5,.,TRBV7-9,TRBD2,CASSHVERGRTQYF,TGTGCCAGCAGTCATGTGGAGCGGGGGCGGACCCAGTACTTC
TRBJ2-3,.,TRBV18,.,CASSPNRVGTDTQYF,TGTGCCAGCTCACCAAACAGGGTCGGCACAGATACGCAGTATTTT
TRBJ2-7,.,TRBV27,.,CASSIPGRLRGEQYF,TGTGCCAGCAGTATCCCGGGACGCCTCAGGGGCGAGCAGTACTTC
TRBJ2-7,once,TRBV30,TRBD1,CAWSEPGPGTGGRAQRGYEQYF,TGTGCCTGGAGTGAACCGGGGCCAGGGACAGGTGGCAGGGCTCAACGGGGATACGAGCAGTACTTC
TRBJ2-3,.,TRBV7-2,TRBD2,CASSTETSGGSDTQYF,TGTGCCAGCAGCACCGAGACTAGCGGGGGGTCAGATACGCAGTATTTT
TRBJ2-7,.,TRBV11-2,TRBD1,CASSLGRQGADEQYF,TGTGCCAGCAGCTTAGGGCGACAGGGGGCGGACGAGCAGTACTTC
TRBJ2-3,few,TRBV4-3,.,CASSYWPHTDTQYF,TGCGCCAGCAGCTATTGGCCGCACACAGATACGCAGTATTTT
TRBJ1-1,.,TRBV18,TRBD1,CASSYGQGFGNTEAFF,TGTGCCAGCTCATACGGACAGGGATTTGGAAACACTGAAGCTTTCTTT
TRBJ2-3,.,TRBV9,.,CASSVGGRTDTQYF,TGTGCCAGCAGCGTAGGTGGCCGCACAGATACGCAGTATTTT
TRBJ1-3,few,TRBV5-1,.,CASSPTVSGNTIYF,TGCGCCAGCAGCCCGACTGTCTCTGGAAACACCATATATTTT
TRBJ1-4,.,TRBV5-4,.,CASRAAGGGNEKLFF,TGTGCCAGCCGAGCAGCTGGGGGCGGAAATGAAAAACTGTTTTTT
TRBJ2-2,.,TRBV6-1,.,CASSQEYTGELFF,TGTGCCAGCAGCCAGGAATACACCGGGGAGCTGTTTTTT
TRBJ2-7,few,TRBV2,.,CASTSRSPEQYF,TGTGCCAGCACCTCAAGGAGTCCCGAGCAGTACTTC
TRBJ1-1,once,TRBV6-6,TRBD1,CASSTGTDRGRSAAFF,TGTGCCAGCAGTACGGGCACCGACAGGGGGCGATCCGCAGCTTTCTTT
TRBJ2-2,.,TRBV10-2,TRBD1,CASGSGTVYTGELFF,TGCGCCAGCGGATCCGGGACAGTATATACCGGGGAGCTGTTTTTT
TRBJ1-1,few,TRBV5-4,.,CASSLPGRDTEAFF,TGTGCCAGCAGCTTGCCGGGGAGGGACACTGAAGCTTTCTTT
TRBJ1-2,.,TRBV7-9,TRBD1,CASSSPGQGRFHGYTF,TGTGCCAGCAGCTCACCGGGACAGGGGAGGTTTCATGGCTACACCTTC
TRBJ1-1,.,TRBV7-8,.,CASSLALNTEAFF,TGTGCCAGCAGCTTAGCCTTGAACACTGAAGCTTTCTTT
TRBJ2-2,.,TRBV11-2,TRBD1,CASSLDLSGTDTGELFF,TGTGCCAGCAGCTTAGATCTCTCGGGGACAGACACCGGGGAGCTGTTTTTT
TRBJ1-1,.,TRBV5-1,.,CASSDGDMNTEAFF,TGCGCCAGCAGCGACGGGGACATGAACACTGAAGCTTTCTTT
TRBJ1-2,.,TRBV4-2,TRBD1,CASSRALSGQGFFGYTF,TGTGCCAGCAGCCGAGCTTTGTCTGGACAGGGGTTTTTTGGCTACACCTTC
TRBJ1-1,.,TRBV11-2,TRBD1,CASSLPGQGMNTEAFF,TGTGCCAGCAGCTTACCGGGACAGGGAATGAACACTGAAGCTTTCTTT
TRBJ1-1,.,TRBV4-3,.,CASSHDYTEAFF,TGCGCCAGCAGCCATGACTACACTGAAGCTTTCTTT
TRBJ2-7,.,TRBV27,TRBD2,CASRASGAPYEQYF,TGTGCCAGCAGAGCTAGCGGGGCCCCCTACGAGCAGTACTTC
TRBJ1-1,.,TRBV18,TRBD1,CASSPSDRGFEAFF,TGTGCCAGCTCACCCTCGGACAGGGGGTTTGAAGCTTTCTTT
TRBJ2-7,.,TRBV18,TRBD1,CASSPLGGVYEQYF,TGTGCCAGCTCACCATTAGGGGGCGTGTACGAGCAGTACTTC
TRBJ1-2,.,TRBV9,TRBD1,CASSPRQGRSDGYTF,TGTGCCAGCAGCCCCAGACAGGGGCGCTCGGATGGCTACACCTTC
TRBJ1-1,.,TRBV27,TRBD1,CASSYRTGRAFF,TGTGCCAGCAGTTATAGGACAGGGAGGGCTTTCTTT